This T cell receptor beta chain was identified in a study of blood T cell repertoires in COVID-19. Study as a whole: Acute and convalescent COVID-19 samples came from the United States, Italy and Spain. Sources were T cells, B-cell-depleted T cells, or PBMCs; the material itself was cDNA or gDNA.

In the original workflow: Amplifying reference gene primers gave estimates of nucleated cell counts. Using immunoSEQ multiplex PCR, the repertoire was profiled, and TCRdb retains in-frame clones only, with some absent. D and trimming come from the DNA, and the V and J calls and clone size come from that table. This table holds about 210,000 clones, around 83% found once. The CDR3 spans 17 residues. Trimming took 0 bases from V and 3 from J, leaving 16 bases between them. The TCR sequence derives from a woman in her fifties or sixties with acute or convalescent COVID-19. Sequenced material: peripheral blood. The chain uses TRBV23-1 and TRBJ2-3; possible D gene TRBD2, 6 bases. TRBV23-1 is sorted into the ORF group, with uncertain function. As DNA, the CDR3 is TGCGCCAGCAGTCAATCATTCGGGAGTCGGGTAACAGATACGCAGTATTTT. Its translation is CASSQSFGSRVTDTQYF.